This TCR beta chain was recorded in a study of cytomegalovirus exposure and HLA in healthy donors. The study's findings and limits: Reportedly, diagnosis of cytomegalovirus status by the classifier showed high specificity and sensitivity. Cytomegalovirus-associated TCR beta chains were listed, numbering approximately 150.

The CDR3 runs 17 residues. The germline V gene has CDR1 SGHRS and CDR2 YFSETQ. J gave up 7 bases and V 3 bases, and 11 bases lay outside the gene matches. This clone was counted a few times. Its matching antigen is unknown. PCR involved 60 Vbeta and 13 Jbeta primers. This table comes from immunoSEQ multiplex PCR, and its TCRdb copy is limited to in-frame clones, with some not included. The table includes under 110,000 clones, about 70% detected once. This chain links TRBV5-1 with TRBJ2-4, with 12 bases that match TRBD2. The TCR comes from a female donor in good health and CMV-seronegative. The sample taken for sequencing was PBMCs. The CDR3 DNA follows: TGCGCCAGCAGCTCCGCACTAGCGGGAGGTGAGGGGAACATTCAGTACTTC. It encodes CASSSALAGGEGNIQYF.